Below, one T cell receptor (beta chain) is given with its context. As yet, its antigen is unknown. The data originate from a study of T cells expressing NK-cell markers. On the study more broadly: Most of the eight sequenced donors were classified as HCMV-seropositive, and one was classified as seronegative. Study outcomes and limitations: One observes that, in several donors, these clonotypes were also the leading ones within the CD3+CD56-NKG2C+ fraction. Roughly six donors showed dominant NKG2C+ clonotypes comprising roughly 1.0-7.0% of their CD8+ T cells. Whether expanded NKG2C+ T cell clones recognized HCMV stayed uncertain.

CDR3 length: 15 residues. The germline gives CDR1 LNHDA, CDR2 SQIVND (reference sequence). TCRdb re-called the 5' RACE reads, yielding one record per CDR3 amino acid sequence without DNA. This listing includes over 150,000 distinct CDR3 sequences. The rearrangement uses TRBV19 and TRBJ1-5; no DNA is available, so the TRBD1 call from TCRdb remains unchecked. Sequenced sample: blood T cells: a sorted CD56 or NKG2C T cell subset, CD4+ or CD8+ T cells, or bulk PBMC T cells (not recorded which). This clonotype was obtained from a man aged 18-75 years in good health. Here the CDR3 reads CASSIWGRGNQPQHF.